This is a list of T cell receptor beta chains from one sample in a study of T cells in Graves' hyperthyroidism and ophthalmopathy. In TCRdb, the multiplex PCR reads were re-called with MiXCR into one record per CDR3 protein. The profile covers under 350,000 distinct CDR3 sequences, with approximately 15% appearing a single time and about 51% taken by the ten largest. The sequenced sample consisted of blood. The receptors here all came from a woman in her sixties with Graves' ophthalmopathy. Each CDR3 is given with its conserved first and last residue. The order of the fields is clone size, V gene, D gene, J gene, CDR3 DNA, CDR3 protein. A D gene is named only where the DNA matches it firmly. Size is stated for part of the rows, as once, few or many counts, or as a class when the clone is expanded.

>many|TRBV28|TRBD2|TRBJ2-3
TGTGCCAGCAGATCTAGCGGGGGGCTAGGAGATACGCAGTATTTT
CASRSSGGLGDTQYF
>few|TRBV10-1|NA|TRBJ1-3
TGCGCCAGCACAGCCAGCTCTGGAAACACCATATATTTT
CASTASSGNTIYF
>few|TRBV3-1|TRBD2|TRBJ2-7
TGTGCCAGCAGCCAAGTAGAGATGGCTAGCGGGAAGCAGTACTTC
CASSQVEMASGKQYF
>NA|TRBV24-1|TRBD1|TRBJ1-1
TGTGCCACCAGTGATTCATCAGGGGGCATCGACACTGAAGCTTTCTTT
CATSDSSGGIDTEAFF
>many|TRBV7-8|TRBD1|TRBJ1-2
TGTGCCAGCAGCCCGGACAGGGGAAGTTTCTATGGCTACACCTTC
CASSPDRGSFYGYTF
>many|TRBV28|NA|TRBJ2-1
TGTGCCAGCAGTCATGACAGGACGTACAATGAGCAGTTCTTC
CASSHDRTYNEQFF
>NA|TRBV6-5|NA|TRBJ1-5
TGTGCCAGCAGTTACATGGACAGTCTTGGCAATCAGCCCCAGCATTTT
CASSYMDSLGNQPQHF
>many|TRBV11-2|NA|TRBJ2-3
TGTGCCAGCAGCTTTTTACGGTCAGATACGCAGTATTTT
CASSFLRSDTQYF
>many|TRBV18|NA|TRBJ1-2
TGTGCCAGCTCACCTAATAATCGGGATGGCTACACCTTC
CASSPNNRDGYTF
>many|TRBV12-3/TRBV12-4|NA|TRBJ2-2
TGTGCCAGCACCCTCGGGAGTAGTTCCGGGGAGCTGTTTTTT
CASTLGSSSGELFF
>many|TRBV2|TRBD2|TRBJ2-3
TGTGCCAGCACAAGACTAGCGGGGGGAACAGATACGCAGTATTTT
CASTRLAGGTDTQYF
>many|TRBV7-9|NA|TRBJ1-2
TGTGCCAGCAGCCGACCATCGGGGGGCGGTGGCTACACCTTC
CASSRPSGGGGYTF
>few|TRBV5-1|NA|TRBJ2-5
TGCGCCAGCAGCTTGGGTCGGTCCGTTTACCAAGAGACCCAGTACTTC
CASSLGRSVYQETQYF
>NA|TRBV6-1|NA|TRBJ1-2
TGTGCCAGCAGTACGAATGAAGGGGACTATGGCTACACCTTC
CASSTNEGDYGYTF
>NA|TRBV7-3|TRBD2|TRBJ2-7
TGTGCCAGCAGCTCCATCCATATGCCCCTACGGACTGAGACTAGCGGGAGGACCTACGAGCAGTACTTC
CASSSIHMPLRTETSGRTYEQYF
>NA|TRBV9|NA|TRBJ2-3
TGTGCCAGCAGCACTAGTTTCACAGATACGCAGTATTTT
CASSTSFTDTQYF
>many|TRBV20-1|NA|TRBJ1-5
TGCAGTGCTATGGACGGAGGGGGCAATCAGCCCCAGCATTTT
CSAMDGGGNQPQHF
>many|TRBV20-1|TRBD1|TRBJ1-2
TGCAGTGCTAGAGATAACAGGGGAACCTATGGCTACACCTTC
CSARDNRGTYGYTF
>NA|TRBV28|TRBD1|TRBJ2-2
TGTGCCAGCAGTTTACCCATGGGACAGGGATATGACACCGGGGAGCTGTTTTTT
CASSLPMGQGYDTGELFF
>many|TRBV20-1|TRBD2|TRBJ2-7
TGCAGTGCTAGCAAACTAGCGGGAGTTTCCTACGAGCAGTACTTC
CSASKLAGVSYEQYF
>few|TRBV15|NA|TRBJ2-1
TGTGCCACCAGCAGAGGCTCGCGGCAGTTCTTC
CATSRGSRQFF
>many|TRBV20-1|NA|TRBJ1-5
TGCAGTGCTAGAGATGGCTTCTGGGAGCCCCAGCATTTT
CSARDGFWEPQHF
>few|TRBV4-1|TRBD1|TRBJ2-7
TGCGCCAGCAGCATCCGGGACAGGGGCTACGAGCAGTACTTC
CASSIRDRGYEQYF
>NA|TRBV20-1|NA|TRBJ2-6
TGCAGTGCTACAAAGACTGGGGCCAACGTCCTGACTTTC
CSATKTGANVLTF
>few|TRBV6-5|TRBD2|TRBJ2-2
TGTGCCAGCAGTTACCGGGAGGGTTACACCGGGGAGCTGTTTTTT
CASSYREGYTGELFF
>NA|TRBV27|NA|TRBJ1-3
TGTGCCAGCAGTTTAATGGGAGGCTCTGGAAACACCATATATTTT
CASSLMGGSGNTIYF
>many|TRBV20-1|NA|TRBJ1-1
TGCAGTGCTAGAGGAGACAGGAACACTGAAGCTTTCTTT
CSARGDRNTEAFF
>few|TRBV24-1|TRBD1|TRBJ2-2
TGTGCCACCAGTGACCCCGGGACAGCGAACACCGGGGAGCTGTTTTTT
CATSDPGTANTGELFF
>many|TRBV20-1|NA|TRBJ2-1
TGCAGTGCTAGTGTGGCAGCCAGGCCCCACAATGAGCAGTTCTTC
CSASVAARPHNEQFF
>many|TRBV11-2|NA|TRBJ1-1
TGTGCCAGCAGCTTAGGACGGGGACGGGTTTCTGAAGCTTTCTTT
CASSLGRGRVSEAFF
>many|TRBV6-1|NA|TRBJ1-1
TGTGCCAGCAGTTGGAAACAGGGCTGGAACACTGAAGCTTTCTTT
CASSWKQGWNTEAFF
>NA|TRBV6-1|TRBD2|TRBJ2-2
TGTGCCAGCAGTAGCGGGAGCTTCACCGGGGAGCTGTTTTTT
CASSSGSFTGELFF